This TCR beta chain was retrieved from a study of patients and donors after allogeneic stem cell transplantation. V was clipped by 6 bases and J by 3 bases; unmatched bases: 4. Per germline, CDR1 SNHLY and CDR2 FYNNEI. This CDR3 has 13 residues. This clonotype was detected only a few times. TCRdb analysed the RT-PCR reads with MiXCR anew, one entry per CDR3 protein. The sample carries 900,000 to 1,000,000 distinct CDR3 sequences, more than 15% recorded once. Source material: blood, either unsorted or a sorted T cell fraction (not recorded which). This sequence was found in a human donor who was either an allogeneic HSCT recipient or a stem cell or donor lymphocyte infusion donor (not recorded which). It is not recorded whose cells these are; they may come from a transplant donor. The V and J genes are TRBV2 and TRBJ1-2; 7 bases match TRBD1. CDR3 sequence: CASRDDRDYGYTF. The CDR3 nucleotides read TGTGCCAGCAGAGATGACAGGGACTATGGCTACACCTTC.